Shown below are 27 T cell receptor beta chains from a single sample sequenced in a study of shared clonotypes between healthy human individuals. TCRdb keeps only in-frame clones here, not all; method: immunoSEQ multiplex PCR. The sample contains millions of clones, approximately 92% of which appear only once. The sample consisted of naive CD4+ T cells sorted from blood. Documented subset: CD45RA+ positively selected. The receptor set was obtained from a man between 18 and 35 years old in good health.

V gene TRBV6-1 combines with J gene TRBJ2-7, with D uncertain. The CDR3 runs 13 residues. Germline lookup yields CDR1 MNHNS and CDR2 SASEGT. Trimming cost V 0 bases and J 6 bases, with 9 bases left between them. CDR3 residues: CASSEAARLEQYF. The CDR3 DNA reads TGTGCCAGCAGTGAAGCGGCGCGGCTCGAGCAGTACTTC.

V is TRBV5-6 and J is TRBJ1-5, with 9 bases fitting TRBD1. V lost 5 bases to trimming and J lost 5 bases; unmatched junction nucleotides: 8. This CDR3 region has 15 residues. Germline CDR1 is SGHDT and CDR2 is YYEEEE. The CDR3, as DNA: TGTGCCAGCAGTACCGGGACAGGGCCGTATCAGCCCCAGCATTTT. Protein: CASSTGTGPYQPQHF.

The CDR3 DNA sequence: TGTGCCAGCAGCCGACAGGGGGTAAGCTATGGCTACACCTTC. Translated: CASSRQGVSYGYTF. This sequence joins TRBV28 and TRBJ1-2; 9 nucleotides line up with TRBD1. CDR1 and CDR2 (germline): MDHEN, SYDVKM. This CDR3 region has 14 residues. Trimming at V came to 6 bases and at J to 4 bases, leaving 6 bases not matched to a gene.

The chain joins TRBV14 to TRBJ2-7; D is unclear. The CDR3 is 12 residues long. The germline CDR1 and CDR2 sequences are SGHDN and FVKESK. The V gene lost 0 bases and the J gene lost 7 bases, with 7 bases spanning the gap. CDR3 coding DNA: TGTGCCAGCAGCCAAGAGGTCGGGGAGCAGTACTTC. Translating it yields CASSQEVGEQYF.

This clone was seen only once. The chain carries TRBV25-1 and TRBJ2-5, with no clear D. CDR3 length equals 14 residues. Germline V gives CDR1 MGHDK, CDR2 SYGVNS. With 1 base removed from V and 5 bases from J, the gap between germline ends came to 11 bases. The CDR3 loop reads CASSESLSVETQYF. The CDR3 nucleotides are TGTGCCAGCAGTGAATCTCTCTCGGTTGAGACCCAGTACTTC.

The V gene is TRBV4-3, the J gene TRBJ1-1; a possible D gene is TRBD1 (6 bases). V lost 0 bases and J lost 3, with 14 bases in between. The V gene's germline CDR1 is LGHNA and CDR2 YSLEER. This CDR3 is built from 16 residues. The CDR3 protein is CASSQDGRGLDTEAFF. CDR3 in DNA: TGCGCCAGCAGCCAAGATGGCAGGGGATTGGACACTGAAGCTTTCTTT.

The V gene is TRBV7-2, the J gene TRBJ1-5; D call uncertain. Germline lookup yields CDR1 SGHTA and CDR2 FQGNSA. V lost 0 bases, J lost 4 bases, and 10 bases lay in between. The CDR3 has 15 amino acids. For the CDR3, the DNA is TGTGCCAGCAGCTTAGCGGGTAGGGAGAATCAGCCCCAGCATTTT. Protein sequence: CASSLAGRENQPQHF.

Worth noting for this clone: This specimen includes other DNA sequences encoding the same CDR3. This chain connects TRBV7-2 to TRBJ2-3; D call uncertain. V lost 1 base and J lost 3, with 8 bases in between. Germline assignment: CDR1 SGHTA and CDR2 FQGNSA. CDR3 length equals 14 residues. The CDR3 coding sequence is TGTGCCAGCAGCTTAGATCGGGCAACAGATACGCAGTATTTT. It yields the protein CASSLDRATDTQYF.

A remark on this clone: Other DNA sequences of this sample code for an identical CDR3. The chain carries TRBV28 and TRBJ1-5; D is undetermined. There are 12 residues in the CDR3. Germline assignment: CDR1 MDHEN and CDR2 SYDVKM. V was shortened by 6 bases and J by 4 bases, with 7 bases between the two germline ends. CDR3 region: CASRPPNQPQHF. CDR3 sequence (DNA): TGTGCCAGCAGACCTCCGAATCAGCCCCAGCATTTT.

The chain carries TRBV7-8 and TRBJ2-3, with TRBD2 matching 11 bases. CDR1 is SGHVS and CDR2 is FQNEAQ in the germline V gene. With 0 bases clipped from V and 0 bases from J, the junction kept 8 bases outside the gene matches. CDR3 size: 19 residues. This CDR3 is CASSLAASGGTSSTDTQYF. In nucleotides, the CDR3 is TGTGCCAGCAGCTTAGCGGCTAGCGGGGGGACTTCTAGCACAGATACGCAGTATTTT.

CDR3 nucleotide sequence: TGTGCCATCAGAGCTAGCGGGACCCAAGAGACCCAGTACTTC. It specifies CAIRASGTQETQYF. This chain connects TRBV10-3 to TRBJ2-5; 9 bases fit TRBD2. CDR1 ENHRY and CDR2 SYGVKD come from the germline V gene. The CDR3 loop spans 14 amino acids. With 6 bases clipped from V and 1 base from J, the junction kept 3 bases outside the gene matches.

The rearrangement joins TRBV2 to TRBJ2-2; D is undetermined. In germline, CDR1 is SNHLY, CDR2 FYNNEI. V was shortened by 4 bases and J by 0 bases, with 9 bases between the two germline ends. CDR3 length: 15 amino acids. CDR3 coding DNA: TGTGCCAGCAGTGTGGCCAGCTCGAACACCGGGGAGCTGTTTTTT. Translated, it gives CASSVASSNTGELFF. The variable domain in full, with the rest retrieved from reference TRBV2 and TRBJ2-2, is EPEVTQTPSHQVTQMGQEVILRCVPISNHLYFYWYRQILGQKVEFLVSFYNNEISEKSEIFDDQFSVERPDGSNFTLKIRSTKLEDSAMYFCASSVASSNTGELFFGEGSRLTVL.

The CDR3 DNA follows: TGCGCCAGCAAGAGGACAGGGGGCGTGGAGACCCAGTACTTC. Translated: CASKRTGGVETQYF. The V call is TRBV10-1, the J call TRBJ2-5; TRBD1 matches 11 bases. V was clipped by 7 bases and J by 5 bases; unmatched bases: 6. Germline CDR1 WNHNN, CDR2 SYGVQD (reference sequence). The CDR3 covers 14 residues.

The rearrangement joins TRBV6-1 to TRBJ2-7, with D perhaps matching TRBD1 or TRBD2 (5 bases each). The CDR3 covers 12 residues. Germline lookup yields CDR1 MNHNS and CDR2 SASEGT. V was cut by 9 bases and J by 2 bases, with 11 bases left in between. In DNA form, the CDR3 reads TGTGCCAGTCAGACGGGACCCTACGAGCAGTACTTC. Its translation: CASQTGPYEQYF.

The V and J genes are TRBV4-3 and TRBJ2-3; 14 bases agree with TRBD2. V was pared by 2 bases and J by 6 bases, with 7 bases of the junction left unmatched. Germline CDR1 is LGHNA and CDR2 is YSLEER. The CDR3 is 17 residues long. The CDR3 loop is CASSQIGTSGSVDTQYF. CDR3 sequence (DNA): TGCGCCAGCAGCCAAATCGGGACTAGCGGGAGTGTGGATACGCAGTATTTT.

The count of this clone is one. The V and J genes are TRBV5-1 and TRBJ1-1; D not resolved. The CDR3 runs to 14 residues. The ends were cut back, 0 bases at V and 6 bases at J, with 12 bases in the middle. Germline V gene lookup returns CDR1 SGHRS and CDR2 YFSETQ. Written as DNA, the CDR3 is TGCGCCAGCAGCTTGGGGGAGTCTGGCGCTGAAGCTTTCTTT. This translates into CASSLGESGAEAFF.

This chain uses TRBV25-1 with TRBJ1-1; no clear D gene. Between the trimmed V and J ends, which lost 3 bases and 5 bases, there was a span of 13 bases. Germline CDR1 reads MGHDK; CDR2 reads SYGVNS. This CDR3 is built from 14 residues. The DNA of the CDR3 is TGTGCCAGCAGTGAGGCGTTAGTTGGGACTGAAGCTTTCTTT. As protein: CASSEALVGTEAFF.

The sample holds one count of this clone. The chain joins TRBV19 to TRBJ2-2, with D possibly TRBD2 on 6 matching bases. CDR1 and CDR2 from the germline V gene are LNHDA and SQIVND (reference sequence). The CDR3 is 13 residues long. Trimming shortened V by 7 bases and J by 4 bases, and 10 bases separated the two germline ends. The CDR3 DNA sequence: TGTGCCAGTACCGTACTAGCCACCGGGGAGCTGTTTTTT. It yields the protein CASTVLATGELFF.

The chain employs TRBV30 and TRBJ2-1, with 9 bases matching TRBD1. J lost 1 base, V lost 0 bases, and 13 bases had no gene match. This CDR3 region has 19 residues. Looked up from germline, CDR1 is GTSNPN and CDR2 is SVGIG (reference sequence). For the CDR3, the DNA is TGTGCCTGGAGTGTAGGCAGGACCCTGGGACAGGGATCCTACAATGAGCAGTTCTTC. Translated, it gives CAWSVGRTLGQGSYNEQFF.

The V gene is TRBV28, the J gene TRBJ2-1; D uncertain. Germline-derived CDR1 and CDR2 are MDHEN and SYDVKM. Trimming shortened V by 6 bases and J by 5 bases, and 14 bases separated the two germline ends. The CDR3 consists of 14 residues. Written as DNA, the CDR3 is TGTGCCAGCAGCCCGCCCGCCAGGCACAATGAGCAGTTCTTC. Translation: CASSPPARHNEQFF.

Only one count was recorded for this clone. This chain links TRBV2 with TRBJ1-2; 9 bases are shared with TRBD1. J gave up 8 bases and V 6 bases, and 13 bases lay outside the gene matches. Germline V gene lookup returns CDR1 SNHLY and CDR2 FYNNEI. The CDR3 runs to 15 residues. The CDR3 region has the DNA TGTGCCAGCAGCGAGCGGGGGACAGGGAGACTGGGCTACACCTTC. This translates into CASSERGTGRLGYTF.

V is TRBV9 and J is TRBJ2-5, with no clear D. The CDR3 runs 13 residues. V lost 3 bases and J 2 bases, leaving 8 bases between the germline ends. Germline V gives CDR1 SGDLS, CDR2 YYNGEE. In nucleotides, the CDR3 is TGTGCCAGCAGCGGATCACTTCAAGAGACCCAGTACTTC. Its protein is CASSGSLQETQYF.

V usage is TRBV4-1 and J usage is TRBJ1-4, with D hard to call. Germline CDR1 MGHRA, CDR2 YSYEKL. V was shortened by 2 bases and J by 5 bases, with 12 bases between the two germline ends. The CDR3 consists of 15 residues. CDR3 residues: CASSQNPSGNEKLFF. CDR3 coding DNA: TGCGCCAGCAGCCAAAATCCGTCAGGCAATGAAAAACTGTTTTTT.

The chain is built from TRBV11-1 and TRBJ2-5; 10 nucleotides align to TRBD2. The CDR3 loop spans 17 amino acids. Unmatched junction bases numbered 6, after V lost 1 base and J lost 1 base. Germline V lookup: CDR1 SGHAT, CDR2 FQDESV (reference sequence). CDR3 residues: CASSLVELAGSQETQYF. CDR3 DNA: TGTGCCAGCAGCTTAGTCGAACTAGCGGGGTCCCAAGAGACCCAGTACTTC.

In its sample, this clone was seen a few times. The chain employs TRBV19 and TRBJ1-2, with D uncertain. Germline loops: CDR1 LNHDA, CDR2 SQIVND (reference sequence). With 6 bases removed from V and 0 bases from J, the gap between germline ends came to 11 bases. The CDR3 sequence is 14 residues long. CDR3: CASRDGQANYGYTF. The CDR3 DNA reads as TGTGCCAGTAGGGACGGCCAGGCTAACTATGGCTACACCTTC.

The chain combines TRBV28 with TRBJ2-5; no reliable D call. V lost 6 bases, J lost 2 bases, and 4 bases lay in between. Germline assignment: CDR1 MDHEN and CDR2 SYDVKM. CDR3 length: 11 residues. The CDR3 sequence is CASRRQETQYF. The CDR3, as DNA: TGTGCCAGCAGACGACAAGAGACCCAGTACTTC.

The chain combines TRBV28 with TRBJ2-3; a weak D match, TRBD2 (7 bases). This CDR3 spans 15 amino acids. The germline CDR1 and CDR2 sequences are MDHEN and SYDVKM. Trimming took off 2 bases at V and 3 bases at J, with 12 bases between the two ends. CDR3 DNA: TGTGCCAGCAGTTTACGGGGGGCTAAAACAGATACGCAGTATTTT. Amino acids: CASSLRGAKTDTQYF.